This is a list of T cell receptor beta chains from one sample in a study of shared clonotypes between healthy human individuals. TCRdb keeps only in-frame clones here, not all; method: immunoSEQ multiplex PCR. The sample holds over 2 million clones, about 95% seen once. The sequenced material came from naive CD8+ T cells sorted from blood. The receptor source for this set is a young man in good health. Each CDR3 is given with its conserved first and last residue. D genes are given only for firm matches. Rows give clone size only sometimes, using once, few, many, or a class for an expanded clone.

V,J,D,size,DNA,CDR3
TRBV9,TRBJ1-1,-,-,TGTGCCAGCAGCCCGAGCGGAGAGGGGAGCACTGAAGCTTTCTTT,CASSPSGEGSTEAFF
TRBV4-3,TRBJ2-7,-,-,TGCGCCAGCAGCCAAGACCAGGGCCCCTACGAGCAGTACTTC,CASSQDQGPYEQYF
TRBV6-5,TRBJ2-7,TRBD2,-,TGTGCCAGCAGTTACGCGCCTAGCGGGGTGGGGGAGCAGTACTTC,CASSYAPSGVGEQYF
TRBV7-9,TRBJ2-7,-,-,TGTGCCAGCAGCTTAGCGCTGGGCAGCAGGAGCTCCTACGAGCAGTACTTC,CASSLALGSRSSYEQYF
TRBV2,TRBJ1-3,-,-,TGTGCCAGCAGTGAGCGGCCGGGTGACCAGGGGAATACTTTGTCCGGAAACACCATATATTTT,CASSERPGDQGNTLSGNTIYF
TRBV27,TRBJ2-7,TRBD1,-,TGTGCCAGCAGCCCGGGACAGGGCTACGAGCAGTACTTC,CASSPGQGYEQYF
TRBV28,TRBJ1-3,-,few,TGTGCCAGCAGTTTAGTTGGACAGTTTGGGAGAAACACCATATATTTT,CASSLVGQFGRNTIYF
TRBV29-1,TRBJ2-7,-,-,TGCAGCGTTGAATATGGGGAAGGGGCCTACGAGCAGTACTTC,CSVEYGEGAYEQYF
TRBV7-3,TRBJ1-5,-,once,TGTGCCAGCAGCCGTACAGGCGCCGGTCAGCCCCAGCATTTT,CASSRTGAGQPQHF
TRBV7-6,TRBJ2-3,-,-,TGTGCCAGCAGCTCTCGCGGATGGACAGATACGCAGTATTTT,CASSSRGWTDTQYF
TRBV27,TRBJ2-7,-,-,TGTGCCAGCAGTTCCCTTTCGGGGAGATCCTACGAGCAGTACTTC,CASSSLSGRSYEQYF
TRBV6-1,TRBJ2-7,TRBD1,-,TGTGCCAGCAGTACTCGGACAGGGGTGAACGAGCAGTACTTC,CASSTRTGVNEQYF
TRBV2,TRBJ2-5,TRBD1,-,TGTGCCAGCAGACCGGGACAGATCCAAGAGACCCAGTACTTC,CASRPGQIQETQYF
TRBV19,TRBJ2-3,-,-,TGTGCCAGTAGTCCAGAAGGAGGGAGCACAGATACGCAGTATTTT,CASSPEGGSTDTQYF
TRBV30,TRBJ2-7,-,-,TGTGCCTGGAGTGTACTAGGGGAGGTGGACGAGCAGTACTTC,CAWSVLGEVDEQYF
TRBV27,TRBJ2-3,-,-,TGTGCCAGCAGTTTACTTGGCGATACGCAGTATTTT,CASSLLGDTQYF
TRBV10-3,TRBJ2-7,TRBD2,-,TGTGCCATCAGCGCCAGCGGGAGCTACTACGAGCAGTACTTC,CAISASGSYYEQYF
TRBV29-1,TRBJ2-5,-,-,TGCAGCGTTGTCTTAGTCAACCAAGAGACCCAGTACTTC,CSVVLVNQETQYF
TRBV2,TRBJ2-2,TRBD1,few,TGTGCCAGCAGAAGGGGGACAGACACCGGGGAGCTGTTTTTT,CASRRGTDTGELFF
TRBV4-1,TRBJ2-7,-,-,TGCGCCAGCAGCCAGGGTCTCCAGGGTTCCTACGAGCAGTACTTC,CASSQGLQGSYEQYF
TRBV6-5,TRBJ2-5,-,-,TGTGCCAGCAGTTACGGGCCTATCGGAGAGACCCAGTACTTC,CASSYGPIGETQYF
TRBV30,TRBJ2-4,-,-,TGTGCCTGGATGGGGGCCAAAAACATTCAGTACTTC,CAWMGAKNIQYF
TRBV4-2,TRBJ1-2,-,-,TGTGCCAGCAGCCAAGATTATCTTGGCGCTAACTATGGCTACACCTTC,CASSQDYLGANYGYTF
TRBV5-1,TRBJ1-1,TRBD1,-,TGCGCCAGCAGTATTCCGGTGGAAGGACAGGGGTACGGGAACACTGAAGCTTTCTTT,CASSIPVEGQGYGNTEAFF
TRBV4-3,TRBJ2-7,TRBD2,-,TGCGCCAGCTCTCCGGGACTAGCGGTCTACGAGCAGTACTTC,CASSPGLAVYEQYF
TRBV4-3,TRBJ1-5,-,once,TGCGCCAGCAGCCAAGATGGGGCCAATTATCAGCCCCAGCATTTT,CASSQDGANYQPQHF
TRBV10-1,TRBJ1-1,-,-,TGCGCCAGCAGTGATAGCCAGGAGAACACTGAAGCTTTCTTT,CASSDSQENTEAFF
TRBV27,TRBJ2-2,-,-,TGTGCCAGCACATACCTAGGGGACACAATCACGAACACCGGGGAGCTGTTTTTT,CASTYLGDTITNTGELFF
TRBV7-9,TRBJ2-1,-,-,TGTGCCAGCAGTAGTAGCGGAAGAGGTTATTACAATGAGCAGTTCTTC,CASSSSGRGYYNEQFF
TRBV11-2,TRBJ1-1,-,-,TGTGCCAGCAGCTTAGGAGAAGGGGTGACTTTCTTT,CASSLGEGVTFF
TRBV4-1,TRBJ2-7,-,-,TGCGCCAGCAGCCGAGGTTCCTCCTACGAGCAGTACTTC,CASSRGSSYEQYF
TRBV7-6,TRBJ2-7,-,once,TGTGCCAGCAGCGACGAAGGGTACGAGCAGTACTTC,CASSDEGYEQYF
TRBV18,TRBJ1-1,-,-,TGTGCCAGCGAGGGGGAGTATGGTAACACTGAAGCTTTCTTT,CASEGEYGNTEAFF
TRBV6-5,TRBJ1-2,TRBD1,-,TGTGCCAGCAGTTATCAGGGACAGGGGTTAGGCTACACCTTC,CASSYQGQGLGYTF
TRBV6-1,TRBJ2-7,-,-,TGTGCCAGCAGTGACCCCGGGACGAGAAGGGAGCAGTACTTC,CASSDPGTRREQYF